The present T cell receptor beta chain was sequenced within a study of cytomegalovirus exposure and HLA in healthy donors. Overall study context: The 90 to 150 validation repertoires and the 666 first-cohort repertoires shared a platform, a later analysis reported.

Study results and caveats: The investigators catalogued under 200 TCR beta chains as cytomegalovirus-associated. The authors confirmed in vitro that a few CMV-associated chains were specific for CMV antigens.

The protocol was immunoSEQ multiplex PCR, while the TCRdb copy is restricted to in-frame clones and leaves out a portion. The sample yields about 78,000 clones, about 95% seen once. Separate from the roughly 630-subject first cohort was the 120-subject validation cohort, to which the donors belonged. Germline V gene lookup returns CDR1 MDHEN and CDR2 SYDVKM. The CDR3 has 18 residues. V gave up 4 bases and J gave up 0 bases; unmatched junction bases: 7. Notes on this clone: Its specificity is not known.

The chain couples TRBV28 to TRBJ2-1, with TRBD2 matching over 12 bases. The sequence came from a man younger than 30 in good health and CMV-seropositive. The sample consisted of PBMCs. The CDR3 is CASSSLKTSGSSYNEQFF. The CDR3 coding sequence is TGTGCCAGCAGTTCCCTTAAGACTAGCGGGAGCTCCTACAATGAGCAGTTCTTC.